This T cell receptor beta chain was profiled in a study of shared clonotypes between healthy human individuals. The quantity of DNA used in unsorted PBMC replicate PCRs was roughly 300 ng, corresponding to tens of thousands of T cell genomes. Data came from immunoSEQ multiplex PCR; TCRdb stores just in-frame clones and leaves some out. This sample carries approximately 470,000 clones, approximately 80% of them seen once, and the ten largest clones take about 11%. The source of this sequence is a woman between 35 and 50 years old in good health. Some clones in this sample may be carry-over from other donors' samples. Material: PBMCs.

In DNA form, the CDR3 reads TGTGCCAGCAGTGGCAGGGGACGGGGAAACACTGAAGCTTTCTTT. Residues: CASSGRGRGNTEAFF. V is TRBV2 and J is TRBJ1-1, with D tentatively TRBD1 (6 bases). CDR3 length: 15 residues. The germline V and J ends were trimmed by 4 bases and 2 bases, with 14 bases remaining between them. Germline CDR1 reads SNHLY; CDR2 reads FYNNEI.